A single T cell receptor (beta chain) is shown here with its context. The antigen is undetermined. The sample originates from a study of glioma-infiltrating T cells after dendritic cell vaccination. About the study: Monocyte-derived dendritic cells, cultured approximately 7 days with IL-4 and GM-CSF, were pulsed with autologous tumor lysate. Patients received three intradermal dendritic cell vaccine injections at biweekly intervals. General study results and limits: Higher TCR clonality did not directly relate to longer survival.

The V gene end was trimmed by 8 bases and the J gene end by 5 bases; junction bases not matched to a gene: 5. There are 12 residues in the CDR3. Germline values: CDR1 MDHEN, CDR2 SYDVKM. TCRB CDR3 was amplified from 2 ug genomic DNA or less. Only in-frame clones appear in the TCRdb table, and some are missing; sequencing was by immunoSEQ multiplex PCR. The sample consists of more than 60,000 clones, roughly four fifths of them appearing once. This TCR was recovered from a human donor with glioblastoma. This sequence joins TRBV28 and TRBJ1-2; TRBD1 matches at 7 bases. This specimen consisted of blood, obtained before dendritic cell vaccination. Written as DNA, the CDR3 is TGTGCCAGCCAACAGGGGCCTTATGGCTACACCTTC. Translated: CASQQGPYGYTF.